This T cell receptor beta chain was found in a study of HIV-infected patients and healthy controls. The V and J ends lost 0 bases and 4 bases respectively, with 14 bases between them. This CDR3 has 16 residues. CDR1 SGHDT and CDR2 YYEEEE come from the germline V gene. By proportion, this clonotype is medium-sized. All unsorted peripheral T cells were captured because whole blood was used without fractionation. About 540 ng RNA was reverse transcribed with alpha and beta constant-region primers. Using multiplexing indices, alpha and beta chain libraries were generated apart by chain-specific third strand synthesis. Using its own MiXCR run on the 5' RACE reads, TCRdb lists one record per CDR3 protein. The sample includes roughly 11,000 distinct CDR3 sequences, 5% to 6.5% of them seen just once.

Sequenced input: blood. This TCR came from an adult in good health. This sequence joins TRBV5-6 and TRBJ1-3, with D hard to call. CDR3 in DNA: TGTGCCAGCAGCTTGGAGGAGAGCGCGGTGGGAAACACCATATATTTT. It translates to CASSLEESAVGNTIYF.